The TCR beta chain under discussion was sequenced for a study of T-cell reconstitution after alpha-beta-depleted transplantation in children. This clonotype has just one count. Preparation of the TCRbeta library involved a method that used unique molecular identifiers. Using its own MiXCR run on the PCR reads, TCRdb lists one record per CDR3 protein. The sample lists around 400,000 distinct CDR3 sequences; roughly 21% were seen once. Trimming took 7 bases from V and 5 from J; bases not matched to a gene: 6. The CDR3 runs to 15 residues. Germline V gene lookup returns CDR1 MNHNS and CDR2 SASEGT. This TCR came from a human donor who donated a stem cell graft to a child with acute myeloid leukemia. This specimen was PBMCs from the stem cell graft donor, taken from the stem cell graft. This chain uses TRBV6-1 with TRBJ2-2; 11 nucleotides agree with TRBD2. In nucleotides, the CDR3 is TGTGCCAGCAACTTAGCGGGAGGGTGGACCGGGGAGCTGTTTTTT. It encodes CASNLAGGWTGELFF.